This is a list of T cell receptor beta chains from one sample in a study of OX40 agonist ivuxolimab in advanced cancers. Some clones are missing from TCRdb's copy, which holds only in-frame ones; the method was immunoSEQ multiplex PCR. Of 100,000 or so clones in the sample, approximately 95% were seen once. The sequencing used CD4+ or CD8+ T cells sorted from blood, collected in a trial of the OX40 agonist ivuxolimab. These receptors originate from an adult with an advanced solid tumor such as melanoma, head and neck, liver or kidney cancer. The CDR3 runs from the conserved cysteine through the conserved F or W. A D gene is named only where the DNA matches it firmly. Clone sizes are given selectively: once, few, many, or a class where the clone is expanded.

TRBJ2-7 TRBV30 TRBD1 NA CAWSGWDRASYEQYF TGTGCCTGGAGCGGGTGGGACAGGGCCTCCTACGAGCAGTACTTC
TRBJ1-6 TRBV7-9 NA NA CASSHRTSGEALHF TGTGCCAGCAGCCATCGGACCTCAGGTGAGGCCCTCCACTTT
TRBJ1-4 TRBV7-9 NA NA CASSSPVRSEKLFF TGTGCCAGCAGCTCCCCCGTCAGGAGTGAAAAACTGTTTTTT
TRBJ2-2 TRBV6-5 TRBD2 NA CASSYSFYGLAGELFF TGTGCCAGCAGTTACTCTTTCTACGGACTAGCCGGGGAGCTGTTTTTT
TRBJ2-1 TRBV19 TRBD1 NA CASSTLTGETYNEQFF TGTGCCAGTAGTACCTTGACAGGGGAAACCTACAATGAGCAGTTCTTC
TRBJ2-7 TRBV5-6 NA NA CASSIPPSEQYF TGTGCCAGCAGCATCCCACCGAGTGAGCAGTACTTC
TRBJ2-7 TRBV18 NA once CASGAAFYEQYF TGTGCCAGCGGCGCGGCCTTCTACGAGCAGTACTTC
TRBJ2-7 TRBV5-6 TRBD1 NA CASSSGGNYEQYF TGTGCCAGCAGCTCAGGGGGCAACTACGAGCAGTACTTC
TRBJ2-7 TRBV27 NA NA CASSSLPGGGEQYF TGTGCCAGCAGTTCCCTCCCAGGGGGAGGCGAGCAGTACTTC
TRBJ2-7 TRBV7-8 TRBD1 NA CASSSQGDEQYF TGTGCCAGCAGCTCGCAGGGGGACGAGCAGTACTTC
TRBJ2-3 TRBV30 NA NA CAWSVGGTTDTQYF TGTGCCTGGAGTGTGGGGGGTACCACAGATACGCAGTATTTT
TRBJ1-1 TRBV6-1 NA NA CASREGTDEAFF TGTGCCAGCAGAGAGGGGACGGATGAAGCTTTCTTT
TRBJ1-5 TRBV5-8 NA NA CASSSPARYYSNQPQHF TGTGCCAGCAGCTCCCCGGCCCGTTATTATAGCAATCAGCCCCAGCATTTT
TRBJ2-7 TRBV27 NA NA CASSFRREAYEQYF TGTGCCAGCAGTTTCCGGAGGGAGGCCTACGAGCAGTACTTC
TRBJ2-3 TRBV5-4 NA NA CASSFKGTDTQYF TGTGCCAGCAGCTTTAAAGGCACAGATACGCAGTATTTT
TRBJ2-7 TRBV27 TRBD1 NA CASSPYLTGAYEQYF TGTGCCAGCAGCCCCTATTTGACAGGGGCCTACGAGCAGTACTTC
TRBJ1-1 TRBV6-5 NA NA CASSSSQNTEAFF TGTGCCAGCAGTTCCTCACAGAACACTGAAGCTTTCTTT
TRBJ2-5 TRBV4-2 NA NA CASSQGDKETQYF TGTGCCAGCAGCCAAGGCGACAAAGAGACCCAGTACTTC
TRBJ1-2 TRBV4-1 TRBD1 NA CASSQTMGTETNYGYTF TGCGCCAGCAGCCAAACCATGGGGACAGAGACTAACTATGGCTACACCTTC
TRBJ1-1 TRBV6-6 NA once CASSTRGRDAFF TGTGCCAGCAGCACCAGGGGCAGGGACGCTTTCTTT
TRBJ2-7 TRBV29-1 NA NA CSVVGQHYEQYF TGCAGCGTCGTCGGACAGCACTACGAGCAGTACTTC
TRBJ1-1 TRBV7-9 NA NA CASSQVADGTEAFF TGTGCCAGCAGCCAAGTTGCCGACGGAACTGAAGCTTTCTTT
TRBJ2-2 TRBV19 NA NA CASSIRRNTGELFF TGTGCCAGTAGTATTCGTCGCAACACCGGGGAGCTGTTTTTT
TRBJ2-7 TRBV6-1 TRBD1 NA CASNEMTLTGRSYEQYF TGTGCCAGCAATGAAATGACATTGACAGGGCGCTCCTACGAGCAGTACTTC
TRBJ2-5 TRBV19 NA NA CASIGQKQETQYF TGTGCCAGTATCGGGCAGAAACAAGAGACCCAGTACTTC
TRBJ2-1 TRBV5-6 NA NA CASSDIGGKTYNEQFF TGTGCCAGCAGCGATATTGGGGGGAAGACCTACAATGAGCAGTTCTTC
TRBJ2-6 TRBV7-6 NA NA CASSRGSGANVLTF TGTGCCAGCAGCAGGGGGTCTGGGGCCAACGTCCTGACTTTC
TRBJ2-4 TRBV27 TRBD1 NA CASSLSGTENIQYF TGTGCCAGCAGTTTATCCGGGACAGAAAACATTCAGTACTTC
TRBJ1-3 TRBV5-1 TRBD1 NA CASSPGQGANTIYF TGCGCCAGCAGCCCGGGACAGGGGGCAAACACCATATATTTT
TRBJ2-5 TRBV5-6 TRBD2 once CASSLSSGGPQETQYF TGTGCCAGCAGCTTGTCTAGCGGGGGTCCCCAAGAGACCCAGTACTTC
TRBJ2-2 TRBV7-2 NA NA CASSQSANTGELFF TGTGCCAGCAGCCAGTCCGCGAACACCGGGGAGCTGTTTTTT
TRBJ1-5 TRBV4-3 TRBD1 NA CASSQGTGVNQPQHF TGCGCCAGCAGCCAAGGGACAGGGGTGAATCAGCCCCAGCATTTT
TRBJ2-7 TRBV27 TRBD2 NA CASSLSLAEPTYEQYF TGTGCCAGCAGTTTATCTCTAGCGGAACCTACATACGAGCAGTACTTC
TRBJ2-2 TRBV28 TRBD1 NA CASSRDRVANTGELFF TGTGCCAGCAGTCGGGACAGGGTCGCGAACACCGGGGAGCTGTTTTTT
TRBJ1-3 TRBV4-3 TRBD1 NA CASSSRQGAGNTIYF TGCGCCAGCAGCTCCCGACAGGGGGCTGGAAACACCATATATTTT
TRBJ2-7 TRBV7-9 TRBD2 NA CASRPWTSGEGYEQYF TGTGCCAGCAGACCTTGGACTAGCGGGGAGGGATACGAGCAGTACTTC
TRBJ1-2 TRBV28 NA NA CASSREFSSYGYTF TGTGCCAGCAGTCGCGAATTCAGTTCCTATGGCTACACCTTC
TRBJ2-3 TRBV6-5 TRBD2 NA CASSPSGFTDTQYF TGTGCCAGCAGCCCTAGCGGCTTCACAGATACGCAGTATTTT
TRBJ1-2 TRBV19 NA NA CASSPGTDYGYTF TGTGCCAGTAGTCCCGGGACGGATTATGGCTACACCTTC
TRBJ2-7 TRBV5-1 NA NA CASSGGHGAYEQYF TGCGCCAGCAGTGGGGGACATGGGGCCTACGAGCAGTACTTC
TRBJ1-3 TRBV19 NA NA CASRPDSHSGNTIYF TGTGCCAGTAGGCCTGACAGCCACTCTGGAAACACCATATATTTT
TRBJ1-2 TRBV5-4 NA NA CASRQKSNYGYTF TGTGCCAGCAGACAGAAATCGAACTATGGCTACACCTTC
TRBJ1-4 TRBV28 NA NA CASSEQGGVREKLFF TGTGCCAGCAGCGAACAGGGAGGAGTAAGAGAAAAACTGTTTTTT
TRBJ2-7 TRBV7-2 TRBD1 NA CASSLGQGLSLEEQYF TGTGCCAGCAGCTTAGGACAGGGCCTATCTCTTGAGGAGCAGTACTTC
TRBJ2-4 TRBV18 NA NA CASSTPQNIQYF TGTGCCAGCTCCACCCCCCAAAACATTCAGTACTTC
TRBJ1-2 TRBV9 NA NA CASSGLLDSSYGYTF TGTGCCAGCAGCGGTTTACTTGACAGTTCCTATGGCTACACCTTC
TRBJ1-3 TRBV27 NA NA CASGDGPLGSGNTIYF TGTGCCAGCGGGGATGGACCTTTGGGCTCTGGAAACACCATATATTTT
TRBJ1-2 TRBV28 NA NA CASRAPRGLYYGYTF TGTGCCAGCAGGGCTCCTCGGGGATTATACTATGGCTACACCTTC
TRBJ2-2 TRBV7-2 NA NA CASSPLVGYNTGELFF TGTGCCAGCAGCCCGTTGGTCGGCTATAACACCGGGGAGCTGTTTTTT
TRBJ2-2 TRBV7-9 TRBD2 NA CASSSGLAGAYTGELFF TGTGCCAGCAGCTCCGGACTAGCGGGGGCCTACACCGGGGAGCTGTTTTTT
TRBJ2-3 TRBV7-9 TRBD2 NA CASSEGLAGPSSTDTQYF TGTGCCAGCAGCGAGGGACTAGCGGGACCGTCTAGCACAGATACGCAGTATTTT
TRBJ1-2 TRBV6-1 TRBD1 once CASSEAEDRGLRHYGYTF TGTGCCAGCAGTGAGGCCGAGGACAGGGGGCTGAGGCACTATGGCTACACCTTC
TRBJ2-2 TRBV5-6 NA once CASSLEQLYTGELFF TGTGCCAGCAGCTTGGAACAGCTATACACCGGGGAGCTGTTTTTT
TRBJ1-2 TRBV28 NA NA CASSPNIFSYTF TGTGCCAGCAGCCCCAACATCTTCAGCTACACCTTC
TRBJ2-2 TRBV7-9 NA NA CASSLELAHTGELFF TGTGCCAGCAGCTTAGAGCTAGCCCACACCGGGGAGCTGTTTTTT